This T cell receptor beta chain was recorded in a study of tumor-infiltrating lymphocytes in primary liver carcinoma. Study at large: The five patients, who were men and women, ranged in age from 30 to 69 years.

CDR1 and CDR2 from the germline V gene are WSHSY and SAAADI. The CDR3 runs to 13 residues. Trimming cost V 0 bases and J 10 bases, with 10 bases left between them. From roughly 21-30 mg of unsorted bulk tissue, DNA and RNA were co-extracted together. Researchers took samples from five separate regions of each tumor. Making TCR beta cDNA involved approximately 530 ng total RNA and a constant-region primer. A slightly modified ARM-PCR protocol with three nested multiplex PCR rounds produced these TCR beta libraries. Researchers ran the first two PCR rounds for approximately 10 cycles each with TRBV1-TRBV30 forward primers and a C-beta reverse primer. Each CDR3 protein is one row after TCRdb ran MiXCR on the multiplex PCR reads. The sample has around 40,000 distinct CDR3 sequences, over 70% seen once. This clonotype was observed at least ten times.

The TCR sequence derives from a man in his forties with primary liver carcinoma and hepatitis B virus infection. The sample consisted of liver tumor tissue from sampling region 2. Sample subset: tumor region T2, inferior pole. The chain employs TRBV10-2 and TRBJ2-1; the D is unclear. The CDR3 region is CASSESLIGEQFF. CDR3 in DNA: TGCGCCAGCAGTGAGTCTTTGATCGGGGAGCAGTTCTTC.